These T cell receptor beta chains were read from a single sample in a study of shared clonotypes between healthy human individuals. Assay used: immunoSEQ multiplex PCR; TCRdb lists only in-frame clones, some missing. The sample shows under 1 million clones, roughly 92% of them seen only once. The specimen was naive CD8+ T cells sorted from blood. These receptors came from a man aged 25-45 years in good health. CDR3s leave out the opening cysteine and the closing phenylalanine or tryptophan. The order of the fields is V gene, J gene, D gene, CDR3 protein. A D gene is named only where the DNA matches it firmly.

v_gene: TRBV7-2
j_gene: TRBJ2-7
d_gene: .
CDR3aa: ASSLVAYEQY

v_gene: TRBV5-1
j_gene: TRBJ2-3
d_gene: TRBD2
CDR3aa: ASSFGSPRGIAPGGRATDTQY

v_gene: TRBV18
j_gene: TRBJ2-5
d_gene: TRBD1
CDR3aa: ASSRTGRAQETQY

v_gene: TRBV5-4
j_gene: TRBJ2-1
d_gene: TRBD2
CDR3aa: ASSPWVGTSAYNEQF

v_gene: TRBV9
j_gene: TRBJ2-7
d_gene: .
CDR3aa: ASSEEGLTTYEQY

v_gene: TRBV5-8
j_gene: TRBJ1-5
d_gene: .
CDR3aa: ASSLFGGNNQPQH

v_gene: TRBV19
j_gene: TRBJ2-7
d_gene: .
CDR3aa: ASIGAAGRKY

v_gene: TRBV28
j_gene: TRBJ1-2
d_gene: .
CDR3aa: ASSQTSSTAAYGYT

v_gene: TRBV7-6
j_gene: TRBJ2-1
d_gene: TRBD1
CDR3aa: ASRAGGAGYSSYNEQF

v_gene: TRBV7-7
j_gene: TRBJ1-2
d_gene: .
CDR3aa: ASSRSLHSDPNYGYT

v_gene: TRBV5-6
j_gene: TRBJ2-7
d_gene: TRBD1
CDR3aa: ASRDRDRVDEQY

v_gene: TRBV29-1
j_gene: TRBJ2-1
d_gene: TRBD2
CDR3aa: NVGGLAGPRDYNEQF

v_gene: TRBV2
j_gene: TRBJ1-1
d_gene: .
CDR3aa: ASSARYTEAF

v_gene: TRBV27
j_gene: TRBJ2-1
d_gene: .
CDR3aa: ASSLIPAEANEQF

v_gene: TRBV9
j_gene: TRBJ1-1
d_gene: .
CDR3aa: ASSVGHLNTEAF

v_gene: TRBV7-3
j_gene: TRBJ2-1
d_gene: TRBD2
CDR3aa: ASSPGTSGRADNNEQF

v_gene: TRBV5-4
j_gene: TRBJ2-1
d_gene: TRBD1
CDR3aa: ASSLAGTGDDEQF

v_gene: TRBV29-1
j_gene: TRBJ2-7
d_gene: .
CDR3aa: SVGTIYEQY

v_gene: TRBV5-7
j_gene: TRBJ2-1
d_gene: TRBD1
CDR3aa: ASRGDRDRRLHEQF

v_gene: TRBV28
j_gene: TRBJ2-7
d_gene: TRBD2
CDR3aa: ASSWSGTPSYEQY

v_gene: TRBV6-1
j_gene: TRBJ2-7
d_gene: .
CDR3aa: ASSELGTYEQY

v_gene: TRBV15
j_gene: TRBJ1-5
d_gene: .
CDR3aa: ATSRDRTMGYSNQPQH

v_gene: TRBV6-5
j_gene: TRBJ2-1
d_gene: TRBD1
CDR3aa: ASMAGGFYNEQF

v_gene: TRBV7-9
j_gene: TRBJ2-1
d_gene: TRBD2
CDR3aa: ASSPTSGSPGGYNEQF

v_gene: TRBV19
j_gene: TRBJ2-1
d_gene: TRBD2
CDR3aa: ASRYGIGRDTYNEQF

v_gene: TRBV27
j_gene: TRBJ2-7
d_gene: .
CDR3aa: ASSPTRSVYEQY

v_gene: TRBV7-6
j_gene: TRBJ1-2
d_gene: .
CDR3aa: ASSPGNYGYT

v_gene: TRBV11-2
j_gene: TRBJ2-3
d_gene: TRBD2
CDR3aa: ASSSTSVGTDTQY

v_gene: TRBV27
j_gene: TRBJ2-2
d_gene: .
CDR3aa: ASSLGRGTGELF

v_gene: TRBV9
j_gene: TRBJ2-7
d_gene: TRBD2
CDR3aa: ASSVGGDPYEQY

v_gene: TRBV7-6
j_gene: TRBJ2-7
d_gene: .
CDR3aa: ASSSEGTRYEQY

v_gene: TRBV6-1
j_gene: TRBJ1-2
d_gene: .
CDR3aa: ASRPGNYGYT

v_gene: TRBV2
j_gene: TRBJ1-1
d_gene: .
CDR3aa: ASSVGSRAEAF

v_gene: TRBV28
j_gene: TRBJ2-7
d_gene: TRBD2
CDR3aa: ASSLPPSGSSGYEQY

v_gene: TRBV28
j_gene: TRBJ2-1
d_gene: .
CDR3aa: ASSFSDNEQF

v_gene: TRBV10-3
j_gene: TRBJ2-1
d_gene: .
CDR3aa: AIRTRNNEQF

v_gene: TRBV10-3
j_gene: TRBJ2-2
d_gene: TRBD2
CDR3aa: AISERLAGGVTGELF

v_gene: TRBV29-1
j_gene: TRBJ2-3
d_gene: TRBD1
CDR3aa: SGRLRRGSTDTQY

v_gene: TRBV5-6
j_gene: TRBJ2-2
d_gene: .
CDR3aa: ASSLVQSPGELF

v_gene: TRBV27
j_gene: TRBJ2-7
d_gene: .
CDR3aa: ASSLSGRISYEQY

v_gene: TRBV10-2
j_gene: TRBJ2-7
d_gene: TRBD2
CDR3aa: ASRGGEFEQY

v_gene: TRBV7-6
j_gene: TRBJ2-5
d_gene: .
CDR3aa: ASSLAGVRGREETQY

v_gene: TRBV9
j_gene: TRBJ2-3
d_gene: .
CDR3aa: ASSSPGLPEDTQY

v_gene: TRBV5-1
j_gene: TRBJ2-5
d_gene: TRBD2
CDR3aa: ASSSAGGAQETQY

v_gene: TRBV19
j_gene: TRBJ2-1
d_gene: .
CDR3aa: ASSYAPNEQF

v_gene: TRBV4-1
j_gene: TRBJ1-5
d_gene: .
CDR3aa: ASSQSGGKGNQPQH

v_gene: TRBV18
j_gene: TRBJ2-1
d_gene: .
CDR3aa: ASSPAVDEQF

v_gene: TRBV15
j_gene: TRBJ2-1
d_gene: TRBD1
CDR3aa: ATGDRGSNEQF

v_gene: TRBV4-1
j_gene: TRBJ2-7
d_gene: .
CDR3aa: ASSHPRGEQY

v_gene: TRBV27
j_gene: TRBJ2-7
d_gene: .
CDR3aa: ASSSANLYEQY